What follows describes a single T cell receptor beta chain. CDR3 size: 15 residues. Germline CDR1 is SGHVS and CDR2 is FQNEAQ. Trimming removed 1 base from V and 8 bases from J, with 14 bases in between. Measured with immunoSEQ multiplex PCR; TCRdb has only the in-frame clones, and not every one. The sample consists of 250,000 to 350,000 clones, around 85% of them appearing once. This study enrolled people aged 18 to 89 from around 26 US geographic areas. Clinical history reported by participants formed the basis on which cohorts were assigned. Two negative PCRs, clearance, or symptom resolution had been documented for recovered Cohort 3 donors. This specimen belongs to a study of blood T cell repertoires in COVID-19. The overall study: Sample material is recorded as cDNA or gDNA derived from T cells, B-cell-depleted T cells, or PBMCs.

V gene TRBV7-8 combines with J gene TRBJ1-4; D gene ambiguous. The sequence derives from a woman aged 25 to 39 who had recovered from COVID-19. The specimen sequenced was PBMCs or T cells enriched from blood (not recorded which). The CDR3: CASSLVRQRGEKLFF. The CDR3 DNA reads as TGTGCCAGCAGCTTAGTGCGTCAGCGAGGGGAAAAACTGTTTTTT.